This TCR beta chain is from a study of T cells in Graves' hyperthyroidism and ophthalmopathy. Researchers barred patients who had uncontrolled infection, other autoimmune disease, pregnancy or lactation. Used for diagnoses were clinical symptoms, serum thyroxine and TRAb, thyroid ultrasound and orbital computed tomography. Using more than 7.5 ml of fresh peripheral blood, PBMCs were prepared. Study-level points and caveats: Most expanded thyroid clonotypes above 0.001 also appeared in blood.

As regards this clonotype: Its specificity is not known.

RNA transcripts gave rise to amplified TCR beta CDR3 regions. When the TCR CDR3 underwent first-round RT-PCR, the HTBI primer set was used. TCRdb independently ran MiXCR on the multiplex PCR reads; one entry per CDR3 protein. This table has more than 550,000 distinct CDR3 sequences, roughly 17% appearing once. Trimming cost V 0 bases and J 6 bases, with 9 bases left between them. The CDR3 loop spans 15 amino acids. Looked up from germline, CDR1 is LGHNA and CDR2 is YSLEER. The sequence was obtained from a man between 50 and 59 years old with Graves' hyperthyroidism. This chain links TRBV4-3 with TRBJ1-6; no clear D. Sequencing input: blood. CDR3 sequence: CASSQDGGPNSPLHF. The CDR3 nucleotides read TGCGCCAGCAGCCAAGATGGAGGGCCTAATTCACCCCTCCACTTT.